The TCR beta chain described here comes from a study of blood T cell repertoires in COVID-19. The wider study: In each case, the material was cDNA or gDNA derived from T cells, B-cell-depleted T cells, or PBMCs.

CDR1 is MNHEY and CDR2 is SVGAGI in the germline V gene. The junction had 7 bases not matched to a gene; V was cut back by 7 bases and J by 6 bases. The CDR3 covers 14 residues. Those enrolled, adults aged 18 to 89 years, came from about two dozen US areas. Participants were placed into cohorts based on the clinical history they reported. Sequenced by immunoSEQ multiplex PCR; TCRdb stores in-frame clones only, minus some. This sample has roughly 430,000 clones; around nine tenths occur once, and the top ten carry roughly 1.4%. The origin of this receptor is a woman aged 18-29 years who had been exposed to COVID-19. Sequenced material: PBMCs or T cells enriched from blood (not recorded which). V usage is TRBV6-5 and J usage is TRBJ2-7; 12 nucleotides align to TRBD2. This CDR3 reads CASTPSGRAGEQYF. The CDR3, as DNA: TGTGCCAGCACCCCTAGCGGGAGGGCGGGCGAGCAGTACTTC.